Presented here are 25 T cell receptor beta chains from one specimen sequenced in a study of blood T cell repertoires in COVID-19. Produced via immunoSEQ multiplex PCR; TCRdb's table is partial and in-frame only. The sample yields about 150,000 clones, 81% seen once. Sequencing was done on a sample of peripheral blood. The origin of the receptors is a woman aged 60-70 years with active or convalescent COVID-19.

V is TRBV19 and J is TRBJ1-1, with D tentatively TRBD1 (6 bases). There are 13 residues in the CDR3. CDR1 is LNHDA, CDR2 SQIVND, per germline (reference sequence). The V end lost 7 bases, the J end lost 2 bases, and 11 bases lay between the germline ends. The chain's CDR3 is CASTGGANTEAFF. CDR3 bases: TGTGCCAGTACGGGGGGCGCCAACACTGAAGCTTTCTTT.

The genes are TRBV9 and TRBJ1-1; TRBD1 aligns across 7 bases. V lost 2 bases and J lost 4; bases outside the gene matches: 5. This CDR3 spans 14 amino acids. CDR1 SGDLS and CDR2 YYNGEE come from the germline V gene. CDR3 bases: TGTGCCAGCAGCGTCGAACAGGGGTCCACTGAAGCTTTCTTT. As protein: CASSVEQGSTEAFF. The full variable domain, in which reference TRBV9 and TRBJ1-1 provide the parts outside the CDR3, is DSGVTQTPKHLITATGQRVTLRCSPRSGDLSVYWYQQSLDQGLQFLIQYYNGEERAKGNILERFSAQQFPDLHSELNLSSLELGDSALYFCASSVEQGSTEAFFGQGTRLTVV.

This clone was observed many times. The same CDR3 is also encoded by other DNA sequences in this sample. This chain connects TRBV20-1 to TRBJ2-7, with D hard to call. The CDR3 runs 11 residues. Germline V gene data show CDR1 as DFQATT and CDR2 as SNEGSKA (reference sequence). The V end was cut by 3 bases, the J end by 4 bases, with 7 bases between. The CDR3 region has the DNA TGCAGTGCTAGGGTCAGTTACGAGCAGTACTTC. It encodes CSARVSYEQYF.

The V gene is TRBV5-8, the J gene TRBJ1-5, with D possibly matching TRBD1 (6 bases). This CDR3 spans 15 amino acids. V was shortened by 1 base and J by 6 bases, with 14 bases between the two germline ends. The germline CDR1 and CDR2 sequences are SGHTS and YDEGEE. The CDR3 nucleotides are TGTGCCAGCAGCTTGACCAGGGGTGATGGTCAGCCCCAGCATTTT. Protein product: CASSLTRGDGQPQHF.

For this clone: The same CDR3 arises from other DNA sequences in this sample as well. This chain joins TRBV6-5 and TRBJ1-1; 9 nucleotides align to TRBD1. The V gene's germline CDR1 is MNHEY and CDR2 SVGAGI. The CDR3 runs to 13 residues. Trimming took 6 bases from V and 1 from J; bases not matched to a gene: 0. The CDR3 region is CASRDRGNTEAFF. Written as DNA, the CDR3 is TGTGCCAGCAGGGACAGGGGGAACACTGAAGCTTTCTTT.

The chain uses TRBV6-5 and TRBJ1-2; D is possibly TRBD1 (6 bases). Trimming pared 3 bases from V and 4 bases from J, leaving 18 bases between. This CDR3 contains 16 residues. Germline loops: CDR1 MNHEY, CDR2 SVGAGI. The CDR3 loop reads CASSYSRTATSYGYTF. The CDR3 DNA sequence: TGTGCCAGCAGTTATTCCCGGACAGCAACCTCCTATGGCTACACCTTC.

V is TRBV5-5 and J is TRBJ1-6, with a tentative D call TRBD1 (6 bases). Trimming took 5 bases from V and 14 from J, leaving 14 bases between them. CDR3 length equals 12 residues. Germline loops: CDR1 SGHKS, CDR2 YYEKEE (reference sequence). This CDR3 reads CASSRDRLTLHF. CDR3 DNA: TGTGCCAGCAGTCGCGACAGGTTAACCCTCCACTTT.

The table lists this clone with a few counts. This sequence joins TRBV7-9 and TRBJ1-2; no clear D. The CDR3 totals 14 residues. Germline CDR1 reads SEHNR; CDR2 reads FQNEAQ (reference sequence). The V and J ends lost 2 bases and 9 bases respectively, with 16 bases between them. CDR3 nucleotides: TGTGCCAGCAGCTTAACGGCCACCACCGGGAGCTACACCTTC. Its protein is CASSLTATTGSYTF. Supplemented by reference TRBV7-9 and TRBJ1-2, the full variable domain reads DTGVSQNPRHKITKRGQNVTFRCDPISEHNRLYWYRQTLGQGPEFLTYFQNEAQLEKSRLLSDRFSAERPKGSFSTLEIQRTEQGDSAMYLCASSLTATTGSYTFGSGTRLTVV.

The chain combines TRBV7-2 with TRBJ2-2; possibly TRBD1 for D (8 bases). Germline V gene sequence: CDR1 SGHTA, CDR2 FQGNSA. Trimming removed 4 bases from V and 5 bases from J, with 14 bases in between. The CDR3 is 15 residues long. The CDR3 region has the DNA TGTGCCAGCAGCTACGGACAGGGAGGGACCGGGGAGCTGTTTTTT. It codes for CASSYGQGGTGELFF. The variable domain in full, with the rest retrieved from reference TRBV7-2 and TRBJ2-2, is GAGVSQSPSNKVTEKGKDVELRCDPISGHTALYWYRQSLGQGLEFLIYFQGNSAPDKSGLPSDRFSAERTGGSVSTLTIQRTQQEDSAVYLCASSYGQGGTGELFFGEGSRLTVL.

The CDR3 spells CASSLAGERETQYF. In DNA form, the CDR3 reads TGTGCCAGCAGCCTAGCGGGGGAGAGAGAGACCCAGTACTTC. The chain has TRBV6-6 and TRBJ2-5, with TRBD2 matching over 10 bases. Germline V gene lookup returns CDR1 MNHNY and CDR2 SVGAGI (reference sequence). CDR3 size: 14 residues. After removal of 6 bases from V and 4 bases from J, the junction contained 5 bases not matched to a gene.

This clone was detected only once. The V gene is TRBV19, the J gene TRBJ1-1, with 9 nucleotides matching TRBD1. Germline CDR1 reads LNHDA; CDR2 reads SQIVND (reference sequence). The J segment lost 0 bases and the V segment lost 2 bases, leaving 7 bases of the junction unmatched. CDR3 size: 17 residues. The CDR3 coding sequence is TGTGCCAGTAGTATATTGACAGGGGGAACTCTGAACACTGAAGCTTTCTTT. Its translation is CASSILTGGTLNTEAFF.

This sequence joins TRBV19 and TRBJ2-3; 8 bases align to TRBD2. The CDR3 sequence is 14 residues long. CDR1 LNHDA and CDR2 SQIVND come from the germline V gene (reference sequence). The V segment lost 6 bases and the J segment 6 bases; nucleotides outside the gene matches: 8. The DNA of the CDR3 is TGTGCCAGTAGGGCCGGGAGGGCCGGGGATACGCAGTATTTT. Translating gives CASRAGRAGDTQYF.

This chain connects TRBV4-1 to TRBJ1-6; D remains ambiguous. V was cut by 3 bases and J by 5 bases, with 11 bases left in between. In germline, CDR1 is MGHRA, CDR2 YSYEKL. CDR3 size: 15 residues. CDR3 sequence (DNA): TGCGCCAGCAGCCAGCGGAGCCCAGATAATTCACCCCTCCACTTT. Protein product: CASSQRSPDNSPLHF.

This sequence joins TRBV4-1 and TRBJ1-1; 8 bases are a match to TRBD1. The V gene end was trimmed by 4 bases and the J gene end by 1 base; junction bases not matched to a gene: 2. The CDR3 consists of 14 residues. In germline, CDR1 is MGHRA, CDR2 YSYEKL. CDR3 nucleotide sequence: TGCGCCAGCAGCCTCGGACAGGGGAACACTGAAGCTTTCTTT. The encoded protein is CASSLGQGNTEAFF.

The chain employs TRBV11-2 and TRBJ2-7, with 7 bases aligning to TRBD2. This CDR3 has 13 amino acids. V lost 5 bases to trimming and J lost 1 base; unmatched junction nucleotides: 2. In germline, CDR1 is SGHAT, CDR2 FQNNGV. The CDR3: CASSPGGSYEQYV. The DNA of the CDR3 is TGTGCCAGCAGCCCCGGGGGGTCCTACGAGCAGTACGTC.

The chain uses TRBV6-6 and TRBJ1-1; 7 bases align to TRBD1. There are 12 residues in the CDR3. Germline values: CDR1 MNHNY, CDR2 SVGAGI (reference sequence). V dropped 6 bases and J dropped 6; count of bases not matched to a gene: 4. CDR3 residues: CASSRQGAEAFF. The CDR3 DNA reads TGTGCCAGCAGCCGACAGGGCGCTGAAGCTTTCTTT.

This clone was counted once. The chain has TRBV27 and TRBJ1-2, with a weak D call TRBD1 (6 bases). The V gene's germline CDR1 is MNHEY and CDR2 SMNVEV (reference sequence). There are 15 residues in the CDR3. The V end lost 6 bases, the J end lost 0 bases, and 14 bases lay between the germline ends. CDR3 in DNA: TGTGCCAGCAGGGGGACAAGCCTAGCTAACTATGGCTACACCTTC. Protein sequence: CASRGTSLANYGYTF.

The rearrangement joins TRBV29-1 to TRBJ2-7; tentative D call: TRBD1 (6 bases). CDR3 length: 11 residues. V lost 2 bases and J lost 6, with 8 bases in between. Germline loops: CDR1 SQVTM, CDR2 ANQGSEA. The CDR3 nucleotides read TGCAGCGTTGAAACAGGGCTCGAGCAGTACGTC. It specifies CSVETGLEQYV.

CDR3 DNA: TGTGCCAGCAGTGAAAGGGAACTAGCGGGGGTAACCTACGAGCAGTACTTC. Residues: CASSERELAGVTYEQYF. J is TRBJ2-7 and V is TRBV2; 11 positions agree with TRBD2. The CDR3 length is 17 residues. The germline CDR1 and CDR2 sequences are SNHLY and FYNNEI. J lost 2 bases, V lost 2 bases, and 8 bases had no gene match.

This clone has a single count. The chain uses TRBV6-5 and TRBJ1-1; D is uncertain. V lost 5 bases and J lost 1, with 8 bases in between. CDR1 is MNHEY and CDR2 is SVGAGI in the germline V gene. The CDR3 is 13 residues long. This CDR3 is CASSNPGNTEAFF. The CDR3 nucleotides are TGTGCCAGCAGTAACCCAGGGAACACTGAAGCTTTCTTT.

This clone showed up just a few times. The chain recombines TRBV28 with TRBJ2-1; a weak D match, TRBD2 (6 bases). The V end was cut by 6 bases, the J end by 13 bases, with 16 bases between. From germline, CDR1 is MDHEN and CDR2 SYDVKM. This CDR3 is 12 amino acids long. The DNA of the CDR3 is TGTGCCAGCAGCCTCTTACAGGAGGGCCAGTTCTTC. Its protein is CASSLLQEGQFF.

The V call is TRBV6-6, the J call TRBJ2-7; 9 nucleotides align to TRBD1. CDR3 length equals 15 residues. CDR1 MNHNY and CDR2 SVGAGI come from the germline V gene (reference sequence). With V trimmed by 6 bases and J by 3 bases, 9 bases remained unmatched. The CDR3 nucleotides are TGTGCCAGCAGGTCGACAGGGGGTAACTACTACGAGCAGTACGTC. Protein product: CASRSTGGNYYEQYV.

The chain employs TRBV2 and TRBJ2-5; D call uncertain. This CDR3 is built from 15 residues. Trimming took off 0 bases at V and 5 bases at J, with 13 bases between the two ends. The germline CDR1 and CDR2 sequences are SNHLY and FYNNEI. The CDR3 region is CASSEAGRQLETQYF. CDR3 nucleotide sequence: TGTGCCAGCAGTGAAGCAGGCAGGCAATTGGAGACCCAGTACTTC.

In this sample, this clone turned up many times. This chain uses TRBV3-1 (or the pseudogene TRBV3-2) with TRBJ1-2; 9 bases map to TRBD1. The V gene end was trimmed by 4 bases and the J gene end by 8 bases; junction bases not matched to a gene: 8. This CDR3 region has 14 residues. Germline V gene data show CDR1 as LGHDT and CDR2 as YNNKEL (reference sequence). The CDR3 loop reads CASSLDRGAVGYTF. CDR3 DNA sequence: TGTGCCAGCAGCCTAGACAGGGGGGCAGTCGGCTACACCTTC.

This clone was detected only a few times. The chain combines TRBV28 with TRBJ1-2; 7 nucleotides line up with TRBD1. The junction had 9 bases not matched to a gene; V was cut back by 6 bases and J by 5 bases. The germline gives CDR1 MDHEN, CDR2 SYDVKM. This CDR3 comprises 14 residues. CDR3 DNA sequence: TGTGCCAGCAGACTAGGGACAGCAACTTATGGCTACACCTTC. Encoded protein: CASRLGTATYGYTF.